This TCR beta chain was profiled in a study of prognosis after radiotherapy for stage I lung cancer (dated by TCRdb to about 2021). The study in broad terms: Between April 2018 and 2019, nineteen stage I NSCLC patients were enrolled in Nanjing, China. Stage I lung tumors that were newly diagnosed and primary were found in fourteen patients, while a handful of patients had oligometastatic NSCLC after surgical resection of the primary tumor. Every patient was regarded as medically inoperable, because of comorbidities in approximately 12 cases and refusal of surgery in six to eight cases. The cohort comprised 13 men and about 6 women with a median age of roughly 75 years, ranging from about 53 to 84 years. Squamous cell carcinoma histology was identified in six to eight patients, and adenocarcinoma histology was identified in twelve patients. Using image-guided IMRT or VMAT, SBRT was delivered in 3 to 5 fractions at a biologically effective dose of at least 100 Gy. Concurrent therapy was not administered to any patient alongside SBRT. Four of the 19 patients developed distant metastases after SBRT, at a median of around 7 months; the other 15 showed no significant progression. Peripheral blood TCR beta repertoires were profiled in stage I NSCLC patients before and after stereotactic body radiotherapy, and the repertoires were related to distant failure. A total of around 40 blood samples from 20 or so patients were sequenced, with one sample obtained before and one obtained after SBRT for each patient. Broad study findings and their caveats: The study was limited by the small cohort and short follow-up, and independent validation of the study findings is required. All reported P values were unadjusted for multiple comparisons. Unique TCR clone counts fell after SBRT (median 10,088 before versus 6,500 to 7,500 after; Wilcoxon paired P=0.011). Post-SBRT Shannon entropy and its change from baseline were lower in patients who developed distant metastases; baseline Shannon entropy was not associated with metastases. Whether the expanded TCR clones were tumor-specific was not determined. Differences in TRBV and TRBJ usage frequencies by metastasis status were reportedly observed in two V genes at baseline and in about 10 V and two J genes after SBRT.

V gives up 6 bases and J gives up 6 bases, and the segment between their germline ends measures 11 bases. From the cysteine through the phenylalanine, the CDR3 covers 12 amino acids. The retained sequence is limited to the CDR3, 36 bases, with the frame set at the first base. Two rounds of multiplex PCR on genomic DNA were used to amplify the TCR beta CDR3 region. In the first round of PCR, primers specific to each TRBV and TRBJ gene were used, and the primer sequences are filed in Chinese patent CN105087789A. The second PCR round used universal primers. The Roche High Pure PCR Template Preparation Kit was used to extract genomic DNA from frozen PBMCs. Paired-end sequencing with 151 bp reads was performed on the libraries using an Illumina HiSeq 3000. The study's own analysis went as follows. Raw reads lacking the multiplex PCR primer sequences were removed with CutAdapt. PEAR was used to merge high-quality paired reads into contigs. TRB V, D and J gene segments were assigned to each contig with MiXCR by alignment to reference sequences. To remove sequencing errors, CDR3 sequences were clustered according to base quality and sequence similarity. Diversity was measured as Shannon entropy normalized by the natural log of productive TCR sequence number. To get clonality, Shannon entropy was divided by the natural log of the number of unique clonotypes, and that result was subtracted from one. The Youden index of ROC curves was used to select progression-free survival cut-offs for repertoire metrics, and analyses were performed in R 3.5.3. TCRdb reprocessing: public reads trimmed at Q25 with fastp, clones called with MiXCR, in-frame beta chains kept. Rows merge per CDR3 protein into single entries with the most common DNA and genes. V and J calls and clone size were set by TCRdb, not the authors. This sample has tens of thousands of distinct CDR3 sequences in its table, and approximately 35% of those were observed once. The ten largest clones capture 9.2% of the sample.

No patient had a history of other malignancies or prior chemotherapy or radiotherapy, and all had node-negative disease on CT and PET/CT. At each of two time points, around 6.1 milliliters of peripheral venous blood were collected into EDTA tubes. PBMCs were isolated by Ficoll-Paque Plus density-gradient centrifugation. Right after collection, samples were placed at -80 degrees C and kept there until analysis. This clonotype was found a few times. Its recognized antigen is unknown. Base qualities were left out, and no much larger clone turns up one base away. The clonotype was recovered from a donor over 45 with non-small cell lung cancer. Recombination joined TRBV12-3 or TRBV12-4 with TRBJ2-5; no D gene is confidently identified. The material sequenced was PBMCs, taken before or after stereotactic body radiation therapy (not recorded which). The nucleotide sequence is TGTGCCAGCAGATACAGTATACAGACCCAGTACTTC. Translation gives CASRYSIQTQYF.